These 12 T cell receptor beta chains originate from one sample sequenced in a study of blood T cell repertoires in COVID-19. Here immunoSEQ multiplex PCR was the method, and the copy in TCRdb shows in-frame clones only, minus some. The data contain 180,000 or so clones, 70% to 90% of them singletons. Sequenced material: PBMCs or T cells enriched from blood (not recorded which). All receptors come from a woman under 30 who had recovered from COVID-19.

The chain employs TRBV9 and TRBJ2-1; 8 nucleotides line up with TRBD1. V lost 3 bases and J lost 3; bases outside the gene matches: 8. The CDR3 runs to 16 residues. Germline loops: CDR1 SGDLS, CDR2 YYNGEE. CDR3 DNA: TGTGCCAGCAGCGAGGGGGGACAGGACATCTACAATGAGCAGTTCTTC. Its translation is CASSEGGQDIYNEQFF.

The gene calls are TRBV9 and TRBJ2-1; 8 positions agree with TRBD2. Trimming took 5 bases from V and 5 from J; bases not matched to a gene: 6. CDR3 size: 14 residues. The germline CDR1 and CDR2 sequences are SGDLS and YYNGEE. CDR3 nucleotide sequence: TGTGCCAGCAGTTTTGCGGGAGGTAACAATGAGCAGTTCTTC. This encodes CASSFAGGNNEQFF.

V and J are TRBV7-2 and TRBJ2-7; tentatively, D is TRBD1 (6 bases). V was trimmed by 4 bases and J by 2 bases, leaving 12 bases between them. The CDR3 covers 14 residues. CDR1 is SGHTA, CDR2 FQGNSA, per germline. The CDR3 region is CASSSRDTAYEQYF. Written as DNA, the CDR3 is TGTGCCAGCAGCTCTCGGGACACAGCCTACGAGCAGTACTTC.

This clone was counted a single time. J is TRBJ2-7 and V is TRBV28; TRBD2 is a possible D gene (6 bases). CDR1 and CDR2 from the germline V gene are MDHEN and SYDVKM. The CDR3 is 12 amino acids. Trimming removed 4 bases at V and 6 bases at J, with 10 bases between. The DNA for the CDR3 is TGTGCCAGCAGTTCCCAGCGGGCCGAGCAGTACTTC. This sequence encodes CASSSQRAEQYF.

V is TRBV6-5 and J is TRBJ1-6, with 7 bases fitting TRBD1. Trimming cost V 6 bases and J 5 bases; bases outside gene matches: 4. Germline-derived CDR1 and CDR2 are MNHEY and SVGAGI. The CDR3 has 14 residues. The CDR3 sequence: CASSIGQDNSPLHF. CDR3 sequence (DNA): TGTGCCAGCAGCATTGGACAGGATAATTCACCCCTCCACTTT.

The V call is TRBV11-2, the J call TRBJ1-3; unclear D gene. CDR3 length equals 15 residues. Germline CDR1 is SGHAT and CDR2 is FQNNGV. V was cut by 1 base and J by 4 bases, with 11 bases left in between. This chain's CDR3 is CASSLGVGSGNTIYF. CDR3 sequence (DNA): TGTGCCAGCAGCTTAGGTGTCGGTTCAGGAAACACCATATATTTT.

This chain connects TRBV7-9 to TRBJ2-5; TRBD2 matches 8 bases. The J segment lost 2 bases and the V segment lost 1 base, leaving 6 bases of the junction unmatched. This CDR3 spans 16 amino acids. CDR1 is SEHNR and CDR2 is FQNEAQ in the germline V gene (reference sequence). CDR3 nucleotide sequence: TGTGCCAGCAGCTTAGGAGCGGGAGTTGAGCAAGAGACCCAGTACTTC. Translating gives CASSLGAGVEQETQYF.

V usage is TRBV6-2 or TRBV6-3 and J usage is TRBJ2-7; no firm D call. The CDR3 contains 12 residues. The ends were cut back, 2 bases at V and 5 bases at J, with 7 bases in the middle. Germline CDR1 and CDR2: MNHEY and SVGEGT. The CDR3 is CASSYGSHEQYF. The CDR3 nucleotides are TGTGCCAGCAGTTACGGCAGTCACGAGCAGTACTTC.

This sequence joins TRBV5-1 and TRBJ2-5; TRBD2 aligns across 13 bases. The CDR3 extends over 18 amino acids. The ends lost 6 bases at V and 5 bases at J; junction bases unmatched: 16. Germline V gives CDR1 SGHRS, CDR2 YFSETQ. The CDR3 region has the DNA TGCGCCAGCACCAGCGGACTAGCGGGAGCTGAGGTCCACGAGACCCAGTACTTC. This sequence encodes CASTSGLAGAEVHETQYF.

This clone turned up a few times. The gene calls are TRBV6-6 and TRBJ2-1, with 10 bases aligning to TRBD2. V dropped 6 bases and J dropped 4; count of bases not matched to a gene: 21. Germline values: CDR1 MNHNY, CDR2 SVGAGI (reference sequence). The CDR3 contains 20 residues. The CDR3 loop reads CASSQRGRGKIAGGYNEQFF. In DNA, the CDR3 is TGTGCCAGCAGCCAGAGGGGCAGGGGAAAAATAGCGGGAGGATACAATGAGCAGTTCTTC.

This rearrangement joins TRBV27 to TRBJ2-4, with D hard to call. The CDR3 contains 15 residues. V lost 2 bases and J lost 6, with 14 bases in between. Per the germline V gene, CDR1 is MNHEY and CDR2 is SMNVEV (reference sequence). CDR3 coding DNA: TGTGCCAGCAGTTTACACCCTCCACTATCAAACATTCAGTACTTC. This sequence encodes CASSLHPPLSNIQYF.

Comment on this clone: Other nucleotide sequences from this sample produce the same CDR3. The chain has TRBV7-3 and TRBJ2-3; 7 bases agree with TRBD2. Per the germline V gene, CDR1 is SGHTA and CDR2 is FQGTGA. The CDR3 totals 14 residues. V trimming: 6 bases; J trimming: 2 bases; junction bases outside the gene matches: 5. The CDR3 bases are TGTGCCAGCAGTTTAGCGGGTGCCACAGATACGCAGTATTTT. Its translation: CASSLAGATDTQYF.